This T cell receptor beta chain appears in the sequencing data of a study of OX40 agonist ivuxolimab in advanced cancers. Measured with immunoSEQ multiplex PCR; TCRdb has only the in-frame clones, and not every one. In the table there are 20,000 to 30,000 clones, 75% to 90% of which are singletons. The CDR3 contains 14 residues. V was clipped by 2 bases and J by 0 bases, with 7 bases between them. Germline CDR1 and CDR2: SGHRS and YFSETQ. The sequence derives from an adult with an advanced solid tumor such as melanoma, head and neck, liver or kidney cancer. The rearrangement uses TRBV5-1 and TRBJ2-3; D is uncertain. The sequencing here drew on CD4+ or CD8+ T cells sorted from blood, taken in a trial of the OX40 agonist ivuxolimab. The CDR3 loop reads CASSFGPSTDTQYF. For the CDR3, the DNA is TGCGCCAGCAGCTTCGGGCCCAGCACAGATACGCAGTATTTT.